The rows below give T cell receptor beta chains drawn from one sample of a study of response to subunit inactivated influenza vaccine. Each CDR3 protein is one row after TCRdb ran MiXCR on the RT-PCR reads. The top ten hold approximately 9.9% of the sample, which has more than 550,000 distinct CDR3 sequences, roughly 12% seen once. These data were likewise used in another study, on T cells expressing NK-cell markers.

Sequenced here: PBMCs from blood, sampled on the day of vaccination. Receptor source: a man aged 45-65 years who received an inactivated influenza vaccine. CDR3s include the opening cysteine and the closing phenylalanine or tryptophan. D genes are given only for firm matches. Clone size is stated in some rows and not others, as once, few, many or a class when expanded.

D | J | V | size | CDR3 | DNA
- | TRBJ1-1 | TRBV6-2/TRBV6-3 | few | CASSPTPVNTEAFF | TGTGCCAGCAGTCCCACCCCAGTGAACACTGAAGCTTTCTTT
TRBD1 | TRBJ1-1 | TRBV3-1 | - | CASSRTGDATEAFF | TGTGCCAGCAGTCGTACAGGGGACGCCACTGAAGCTTTCTTT
- | TRBJ1-5 | TRBV10-2 | - | CASSELLANQPQHF | TGCGCCAGCAGTGAGCTTTTAGCAAATCAGCCCCAGCATTTT
- | TRBJ2-5 | TRBV28 | few | CASSRRRTEQETQYF | TGTGCCAGCAGTCGGAGGAGGACGGAACAAGAGACCCAGTACTTC
TRBD1 | TRBJ2-5 | TRBV9 | few | CASSSSTGGWVTQYF | TGTGCCAGCAGCTCCTCGACAGGGGGTTGGGTGACCCAGTACTTC
- | TRBJ1-4 | TRBV20-1 | - | CSARSGNGEKLFF | TGCAGTGCTAGGTCGGGGAATGGGGAAAAACTGTTTTTT
TRBD1 | TRBJ2-7 | TRBV13 | few | CASSLGDRVEQYF | TGTGCCAGCAGCTTAGGCGACAGGGTCGAGCAGTACTTC
TRBD2 | TRBJ2-3 | TRBV20-1 | - | CSAETSGTDTQYF | TGCAGTGCGGAGACTAGCGGGACAGATACGCAGTATTTT
TRBD1 | TRBJ2-1 | TRBV6-2/TRBV6-3 | few | CASSYSGTGSYNEQFF | TGTGCCAGCAGTTATTCCGGGACAGGGTCCTACAATGAGCAGTTCTTC
TRBD1 | TRBJ2-7 | TRBV27 | few | CASSPSTGSLSYEQYF | TGTGCCAGCAGTCCCTCGACAGGGAGCCTCTCCTACGAGCAGTACTTC
- | TRBJ2-1 | TRBV28 | - | CASSYTGESYNEQFF | TGTGCCAGCAGTTATACGGGAGAGTCCTACAATGAGCAGTTCTTC
TRBD1 | TRBJ1-2 | TRBV30 | few | CAWTRQGANYGYTF | TGTGCCTGGACCCGACAGGGAGCTAACTATGGCTACACCTTC
TRBD1 | TRBJ2-3 | TRBV27 | - | CASNILGGFTDTQYF | TGTGCCAGCAACATTTTAGGGGGCTTTACAGATACGCAGTATTTT
- | TRBJ2-7 | TRBV25-1 | - | CASTFGQRVKSSYEQYF | TGTGCCAGCACCTTTGGGCAGCGGGTGAAAAGCTCCTACGAGCAGTACTTC
TRBD1 | TRBJ2-2 | TRBV5-6 | - | CASSFTGTGDTGELFF | TGTGCCAGCAGCTTCACCGGGACAGGGGACACCGGGGAGCTGTTTTTT
TRBD1 | TRBJ2-2 | TRBV5-1 | - | CASRRTGDPTGELFF | TGCGCCAGCAGACGGACAGGGGACCCCACCGGGGAGCTGTTTTTT